This T cell receptor (beta chain) is drawn from a study of OX40 agonist ivuxolimab in advanced cancers. Trimming took 5 bases from V and 4 from J; bases not matched to a gene: 7. CDR1 is GTSNPN, CDR2 SVGIG, per germline (reference sequence). The CDR3 contains 13 residues. At least ten counts were recorded for this clone. Different DNA sequences within this sample yield the same CDR3. Only in-frame clones appear in the TCRdb table, and some are missing; sequencing was by immunoSEQ multiplex PCR. The repertoire holds 90,000 to 100,000 clones, about 88% seen once, with around 0.3% in the top ten. This material consisted of CD4+ or CD8+ T cells sorted from blood, taken in a trial of the OX40 agonist ivuxolimab. This TCR derives from an adult with an advanced solid tumor such as melanoma, head and neck, liver or kidney cancer. The rearrangement uses TRBV30 and TRBJ1-2; 7 bases map to TRBD1. Here the CDR3 reads CAWGRDRPYGYTF. DNA of the CDR3: TGTGCCTGGGGCCGGGACAGACCCTATGGCTACACCTTC.